Presented here are 22 T cell receptor beta chains from one specimen sequenced in a study of response to subunit inactivated influenza vaccine (dated 2018 in TCRdb). Libraries were constructed by RT-PCR. The sequencer listed for this sample is Illumina HiSeq 2500. The public sequencing data were trimmed at Q25 with fastp and processed into clonotypes with MiXCR by TCRdb, which kept only in-frame beta chains. All rows with the same CDR3 protein become a single entry with the most common DNA and genes. A total of approximately 500,000 distinct CDR3 sequences appear in this sample, under 15% of them only once. The ten largest clones represent roughly 13% of the sample. According to the study, the label for this sample's time point signals: more than 40 days after influenza vaccine administration. The starting material was PBMCs from blood, obtained roughly 46 days after vaccination. These receptor sequences come from a man aged 50-60 years who received an inactivated influenza vaccine. Donor details come from another sample of the same person, matched by shared clones.

This clonotype came up a few times. This chain joins TRBV24-1 and TRBJ2-6; D not resolved. CDR3 length: 15 amino acids. Germline CDR1 and CDR2: KGHDR and SFDVKD. Trimming removed 4 bases from V and 0 bases from J, with 6 bases in between. CDR3 nucleotide sequence: TGTGCCACCAGTGACCCGACCTCTGGGGCCAACGTCCTGACTTTC. It codes for CATSDPTSGANVLTF.

The V and J genes are TRBV5-1 and TRBJ1-3; TRBD1 is a possible D gene (6 bases). The CDR3 consists of 16 residues. Germline assignment: CDR1 SGHRS and CDR2 YFSETQ. V lost 0 bases to trimming and J lost 2 bases, with 12 bases between them. Here the CDR3 DNA reads TGCGCCAGCAGCTTGGATCCGGGGGCGACTGGAAACACCATATATTTT. The encoded protein is CASSLDPGATGNTIYF. Supplemented by reference TRBV5-1 and TRBJ1-3, the full variable domain reads KAGVTQTPRYLIKTRGQQVTLSCSPISGHRSVSWYQQTPGQGLQFLFEYFSETQRNKGNFPGRFSGRQFSNSRSEMNVSTLELGDSALYLCASSLDPGATGNTIYFGEGSWLTVV.

This clonotype was detected a few times. The gene calls are TRBV12-3 or TRBV12-4 and TRBJ2-5; D may correspond to TRBD1 or TRBD2 (5 bases each). V dropped 3 bases and J dropped 5 bases, with 10 bases sitting between them. The CDR3 is 13 residues long. The CDR3 sequence: CASSFLGVETQYF. For the CDR3, the DNA is TGTGCCAGCAGTTTTCTGGGGGTGGAGACCCAGTACTTC.

The gene calls are TRBV27 and TRBJ2-1; no clear D. CDR3 size: 14 residues. The V end was cut by 5 bases, the J end by 4 bases, with 12 bases between. From germline, CDR1 is MNHEY and CDR2 SMNVEV (reference sequence). The CDR3 DNA reads as TGTGCCAGCAGTACTAACGACGGATACAATGAGCAGTTCTTC. Translation gives CASSTNDGYNEQFF.

V and J are TRBV7-9 and TRBJ2-7; the match to TRBD2 covers 8 bases. The CDR3 runs to 16 residues. Germline V gives CDR1 SEHNR, CDR2 FQNEAQ (reference sequence). The trim removed 3 bases at V and 5 bases at J, leaving 12 bases unmatched. CDR3 region: CASSLALSGALDEQYF. The CDR3 DNA follows: TGTGCCAGCAGCTTGGCCCTTAGCGGGGCCCTCGACGAGCAGTACTTC.

V usage is TRBV2 and J usage is TRBJ2-3; 8 nucleotides line up with TRBD1. CDR3 length: 16 amino acids. V lost 7 bases and J lost 0; bases outside the gene matches: 9. The germline V gene encodes CDR1 SNHLY and CDR2 FYNNEI. The CDR3 spells CASKLDRASSTDTQYF. The CDR3 DNA is TGTGCCAGCAAATTGGACAGGGCCTCTAGCACAGATACGCAGTATTTT.

The chain is built from TRBV20-1 and TRBJ2-1; D is unclear. The CDR3 loop spans 11 amino acids. V gave up 6 bases and J gave up 5 bases, with 8 bases separating them. Germline values: CDR1 DFQATT, CDR2 SNEGSKA (reference sequence). CDR3 DNA: TGCAGTGCCAGAAACGACAATGAGCAGTTCTTC. Encoded protein: CSARNDNEQFF.

The genes are TRBV7-2 and TRBJ2-1; 8 nucleotides align to TRBD2. Germline lookup yields CDR1 SGHTA and CDR2 FQGNSA. The CDR3 totals 15 residues. The J segment lost 4 bases and the V segment lost 4 bases, leaving 6 bases of the junction unmatched. This CDR3 reads CASSWNSGEYNEQFF. The CDR3 DNA sequence: TGTGCCAGCAGCTGGAATAGCGGGGAGTACAATGAGCAGTTCTTC.

This chain joins TRBV7-9 and TRBJ2-7; D not resolved. Per germline, CDR1 SEHNR and CDR2 FQNEAQ (reference sequence). V was trimmed by 1 base and J by 4 bases, leaving 8 bases between them. The CDR3 is made up of 13 amino acids. This CDR3 is CASSLDPWYEQYF. The CDR3 DNA reads TGTGCCAGCAGCTTAGACCCCTGGTACGAGCAGTACTTC.

This clonotype turned up a few times. The CDR3 loop reads CASSLERTQGYTEAFF. The CDR3 DNA follows: TGTGCCAGCAGCTTAGAACGTACACAGGGATACACTGAAGCTTTCTTT. The chain is built from TRBV11-1 and TRBJ1-1; a possible D gene is TRBD1 (6 bases). Germline CDR1 SGHAT, CDR2 FQDESV (reference sequence). This CDR3 region has 16 residues. Trimming took off 1 base at V and 3 bases at J, with 15 bases between the two ends.

J is TRBJ2-1 and V is TRBV15, with TRBD2 identical over 11 bases. CDR1 and CDR2 from the germline V gene are LNHNV and YYDKDF (reference sequence). V dropped 1 base and J dropped 15; count of bases not matched to a gene: 11. The CDR3 totals 15 residues. CDR3: CATSRGSGGATLPFF. The CDR3 DNA sequence: TGTGCCACCAGCAGAGGTAGCGGGGGGGCAACTTTGCCGTTCTTC.

The rearrangement links TRBV20-1 to TRBJ2-3; D not certain. CDR3 length: 16 amino acids. The V end was cut by 0 bases, the J end by 0 bases, with 13 bases between. Germline V lookup: CDR1 DFQATT, CDR2 SNEGSKA (reference sequence). Written as DNA, the CDR3 is TGCAGTGCTAGAGATCCGGGCTCAGCTAGCACAGATACGCAGTATTTT. As protein: CSARDPGSASTDTQYF.

This clonotype was found many times. The rearrangement uses TRBV6-5 and TRBJ2-7; D not certain. Per germline, CDR1 MNHEY and CDR2 SVGAGI. The CDR3 spans 15 residues. Trimming left V 2 bases short and J 2 bases short, with 13 bases between. The DNA for the CDR3 is TGTGCCAGCAGTTACCATGACGGATCAACCTACGAGCAGTACTTC. Translated, it gives CASSYHDGSTYEQYF.

The genes are TRBV24-1 and TRBJ2-7; 9 positions match TRBD1. Trimming cost V 9 bases and J 3 bases; bases outside gene matches: 5. The CDR3 loop spans 13 amino acids. Germline CDR1 KGHDR, CDR2 SFDVKD. The chain's CDR3 is CATSLTGGYEQYF. The DNA for the CDR3 is TGTGCCACCTCGTTGACAGGGGGCTACGAGCAGTACTTC.

This clonotype came up a few times. The gene calls are TRBV6-2 or TRBV6-3 and TRBJ1-2; 7 nucleotides agree with TRBD1. CDR1 MNHEY and CDR2 SVGEGT come from the germline V gene. This CDR3 region has 13 residues. The V segment lost 5 bases and the J segment 7 bases; nucleotides outside the gene matches: 7. Here the CDR3 DNA reads TGTGCCAGCAGTGACGACAGGGATAGTGGCTACACCTTC. It is translated as CASSDDRDSGYTF.

This chain uses TRBV27 with TRBJ1-1; D may be TRBD1 (5 bases). The CDR3 extends over 14 amino acids. Germline V gene data show CDR1 as MNHEY and CDR2 as SMNVEV (reference sequence). Trimming stripped 3 bases from V and 4 bases from J, with 12 bases between. CDR3 amino acids: CASSLDGTGTEAFF. CDR3 in DNA: TGTGCCAGCAGTTTGGACGGGACGGGCACTGAAGCTTTCTTT.

This clonotype was seen a handful of times. The chain carries TRBV7-2 and TRBJ2-7; unclear D gene. The CDR3 is 13 amino acids. V lost 3 bases and J 2 bases, leaving 8 bases between the germline ends. CDR1 SGHTA and CDR2 FQGNSA come from the germline V gene. CDR3 sequence: CASSFQGPYEQYF. As DNA, the CDR3 is TGTGCCAGCAGCTTCCAAGGTCCCTACGAGCAGTACTTC. Looking up the rest from reference TRBV7-2 and TRBJ2-7 gives the full variable domain: GAGVSQSPSNKVTEKGKDVELRCDPISGHTALYWYRQSLGQGLEFLIYFQGNSAPDKSGLPSDRFSAERTGGSVSTLTIQRTQQEDSAVYLCASSFQGPYEQYFGPGTRLTVT.

This clonotype has more than one count but fewer than ten. The chain combines TRBV7-9 with TRBJ2-3; D is ambiguous. Trimming stripped 5 bases from V and 9 bases from J, with 9 bases between. CDR1 SEHNR and CDR2 FQNEAQ come from the germline V gene (reference sequence). This CDR3 region has 11 residues. CDR3 in amino acids: CASSQIGTQYF. The CDR3 DNA follows: TGTGCCAGCAGCCAAATAGGAACGCAGTATTTT.

Only a few counts were recorded for this clonotype. The V call is TRBV7-2, the J call TRBJ2-5, with 9 bases lining up with TRBD2. The germline CDR1 and CDR2 sequences are SGHTA and FQGNSA. This CDR3 has 15 amino acids. The ends lost 3 bases at V and 2 bases at J; junction bases unmatched: 4. CDR3 loop: CASSFISGRQETQYF. The CDR3, as DNA: TGTGCCAGCAGCTTTATCAGCGGGAGGCAAGAGACCCAGTACTTC.

This clonotype was seen more than once but under ten times. The chain is built from TRBV29-1 and TRBJ2-1; 10 bases agree with TRBD2. With V trimmed by 3 bases and J by 1 base, 3 bases remained unmatched. The V gene's germline CDR1 is SQVTM and CDR2 ANQGSEA. The CDR3 contains 15 residues. The DNA of the CDR3 is TGCAGCGTTGAGGGGACTAGCGAGTCCTACAATGAGCAGTTCTTC. This encodes CSVEGTSESYNEQFF.

In its sample, this clonotype was seen a few times. J is TRBJ2-7 and V is TRBV20-1; TRBD1 or TRBD2 may be the D gene (5 bases each). Trimming shortened V by 6 bases and J by 6 bases, and 24 bases separated the two germline ends. Germline CDR1 reads DFQATT; CDR2 reads SNEGSKA (reference sequence). The CDR3 is 15 amino acids. The CDR3 nucleotides are TGCAGTGCGGGACGAACCACCGGGGCTACGGGCGAGCAGTACTTC. Translated: CSAGRTTGATGEQYF.

Only a few counts were recorded for this clonotype. The V gene is TRBV5-4, the J gene TRBJ2-2; D is unclear. This CDR3 region has 12 residues. The germline V gene has CDR1 SGHNT and CDR2 YYREEE (reference sequence). V lost 4 bases to trimming and J lost 7 bases, with 8 bases between them. The CDR3 DNA follows: TGTGCCAGCAGCGTAAGCGTCGGGGAGCTGTTTTTT. Residues: CASSVSVGELFF.